This T cell receptor (beta chain) is from a study of blood T cells in healthy people across ages. This clonotype was seen just once. The second PCR ran about 6 to 12 cycles with a sample-barcoded 5' primer and J-beta primers. TCRdb analysed the 5' RACE reads with MiXCR anew, one entry per CDR3 protein. The sample includes 710,000 or so distinct CDR3 sequences, roughly 30% of them seen just once. CDR1 is SGHRS, CDR2 YFSETQ, per germline. The CDR3 is 13 residues long. V lost 5 bases and J lost 7, with 10 bases in between. The chain links TRBV5-1 to TRBJ1-6; D gene uncertain. The sequence was obtained from an elderly woman in good health. The sample taken for sequencing was blood. The CDR3 protein is CASRLGRNSPLHF. CDR3 DNA: TGCGCCAGCAGATTAGGGAGGAATTCACCCCTCCACTTT. The variable domain in full, with the rest retrieved from reference TRBV5-1 and TRBJ1-6, is KAGVTQTPRYLIKTRGQQVTLSCSPISGHRSVSWYQQTPGQGLQFLFEYFSETQRNKGNFPGRFSGRQFSNSRSEMNVSTLELGDSALYLCASRLGRNSPLHFGNGTRLTVT.